This T cell receptor (beta chain) was sequenced during a study of T-cell reconstitution after alpha-beta-depleted transplantation in children (dated by TCRdb to 2016 to 2017). Turning to the overall study: Using TCR repertoire profiling, the study quantitatively followed how T-cell immune reconstitution unfolded in children after TCRalphabeta/CD19-depleted allogeneic hematopoietic cell transplantation.

Libraries were made using PCR. Data came from an Illumina HiSeq 2500. TCR library preparation used molecular barcoding, with unique molecular identifiers applied to normalize quantification of the TCRbeta repertoire. Using fastp at Q25 and MiXCR, TCRdb reprocessed the public reads and kept productive beta chains. Each CDR3 protein gets just one entry, which takes the most common genes and DNA from the rows behind it. The sample table lists roughly 200,000 distinct CDR3 sequences, roughly 14% of them with a count of one. Approximately 13% of the sample is held by the ten biggest clonotypes. This clonotype was counted many times. There is no known antigen for this receptor. Qualities for individual bases were not recorded, and no much larger clone is one base off. Sequences MRHNA (CDR1) and SNTAGT (CDR2) are obtained from the germline V gene. The CDR3 measures 17 amino acids from cysteine to phenylalanine. Only the CDR3 portion is preserved as DNA: 51 bases, with reading frame beginning at the first base. V and J are trimmed by 6 bases and 5 bases, and the gene matches miss 11 bases of the junction.

The receptor was isolated from a human donor who donated a stem cell graft to a child with acute lymphoblastic leukemia. The V gene is TRBV6-4 and the J gene is TRBJ1-4; 11 nucleotides in the junction match TRBD1. This sample comprised PBMCs from the stem cell graft donor, obtained from the stem cell graft. The sequenced DNA is TGTGCCAGCAGGGTTGGACAGGGGGCTTACCCGAATGAAAAACTGTTTTTT. It codes for CASRVGQGAYPNEKLFF.